These T cell receptor beta chains were read from a single sample in a study of T cell repertoires in cytomegalovirus infection. TCRdb reprocessed the reads via MiXCR and lists one record per CDR3 protein. The table includes almost 550,000 distinct CDR3 sequences, approximately 16% detected once. Sample: CD8+ T cells from PBMCs. All receptors come from a human donor in good health (CMV status not recorded). Some clones in this sample may be carry-over from other donors' samples. Each CDR3 is given with its conserved first and last residue. The D gene is left open where the match is weak. Not every row has a clone size; where given, it reads once, few, many or a size class.

j_gene	d_gene	v_gene	abundance	CDR3nt	CDR3aa
TRBJ1-5	TRBD1	TRBV6-1	many	TGTGCCAGCAGTGACAGGGGGCCGGGGCTCAATCAGCCCCAGCATTTT	CASSDRGPGLNQPQHF
TRBJ2-2	-	TRBV9	few	TGTGCCAGCAGCGTAGCCAGGGCTCCTGGACGACGGGGGAGACTCACCGGGGAGCTGTTTTTT	CASSVARAPGRRGRLTGELFF
TRBJ2-3	-	TRBV9	-	TGTGCCAGCAGCGTAGGTCATAAGGATACGCAGTATTTT	CASSVGHKDTQYF
TRBJ2-3	TRBD2	TRBV12-3/TRBV12-4	many	TGTGCCAGCAGGCTAGCGGCTGAGGGAGATACGCAGTATTTT	CASRLAAEGDTQYF
TRBJ2-1	-	TRBV28	many	TGTGCCAGCAGCCCCCCGGGCAGGAAGAATGAGCAGTTCTTC	CASSPPGRKNEQFF
TRBJ2-5	-	TRBV12-3/TRBV12-4	many	TGTGCCAGCAGTTTTTCTCGGAAAGAGACCCAGTACTTC	CASSFSRKETQYF
TRBJ2-5	-	TRBV27	few	TGTGCCAGCAGTTTATTCCCGGGAAACCAAGAGACCCAGTACTTC	CASSLFPGNQETQYF
TRBJ1-1	-	TRBV20-1	-	TGCAGTGCTAGTTGGCGCGGAGAAGCTTTCTTT	CSASWRGEAFF
TRBJ1-2	-	TRBV29-1	few	TGCAGCGTTGGGGTGTCTTCTCAGGGGGGCTACACCTTC	CSVGVSSQGGYTF
TRBJ2-2	-	TRBV19	-	TGTGCCAGTAGTATGGGGACTCAGAACACCGGGGAGCTGTTTTTT	CASSMGTQNTGELFF
TRBJ1-4	-	TRBV13	-	TGTGCCAGCAGCTTGGCCGGGAGCCGAGGGACTAATGAAAAACTGTTTTTT	CASSLAGSRGTNEKLFF
TRBJ2-1	TRBD2	TRBV7-8	many	TGTGCCAGCAGCAGAGAGGCGGGAGGGAGGAACAATGAGCAGTTCTTC	CASSREAGGRNNEQFF
TRBJ2-3	TRBD2	TRBV19	few	TGTGCCAGTAGTATCCGTGTACTAGCGGGAGGGCCGGTCAGCACAGATACGCAGTATTTT	CASSIRVLAGGPVSTDTQYF
TRBJ1-2	-	TRBV28	many	TGTGCCAGCAGTTTCCGAAGGGGCTATGGCTACACCTTC	CASSFRRGYGYTF
TRBJ2-7	-	TRBV11-2	many	TGTGCCAGCAGCTTAGAAGGGGTCGGCTACGAGCAGTACTTC	CASSLEGVGYEQYF
TRBJ2-1	TRBD2	TRBV5-6	-	TGTGCCAGCAGACCTACTAGCGGGGTATTCTACAATGAGCAGTTCTTC	CASRPTSGVFYNEQFF
TRBJ1-2	-	TRBV13	-	TGTGCCAGCAGCTTAGTAGGCGGGGATCGGCGCTATGGCTACACCTTC	CASSLVGGDRRYGYTF
TRBJ2-3	TRBD2	TRBV20-1	few	TGCAGTGCGATAGCACAAAGCGGGGGAGATACGCAGTATTTT	CSAIAQSGGDTQYF
TRBJ2-7	-	TRBV10-3	once	TGTGCCATCAGATCAGACGGTAACTACGAGCAGTACTTC	CAIRSDGNYEQYF
TRBJ2-1	-	TRBV20-1	-	TGCAGTGCTAGCGCGGGAATAATGAAGAATGAGCAGTTCTTC	CSASAGIMKNEQFF
TRBJ1-5	TRBD1	TRBV19	many	TGTGCCAGCAGGCGGTCTTCCCGCCCGGGACAGAGAAATCAGCCCCAGCATTTT	CASRRSSRPGQRNQPQHF
TRBJ2-1	-	TRBV7-3	many	TGTGCCAGCAACCTAGTCCCGGCAGTATCCCATGAGCAGTTCTTC	CASNLVPAVSHEQFF
TRBJ2-7	-	TRBV6-1	few	TGTGCCAGCAGAAAAAGTGGGGGAAGCTCCTACGAGCAGTACTTC	CASRKSGGSSYEQYF
TRBJ1-6	TRBD1	TRBV5-4	many	TGTGCCAGCAGCTTGGGGACAGGGGTTAATTCACCCCTCCACTTT	CASSLGTGVNSPLHF
TRBJ2-3	-	TRBV7-1	once	TGTGCCAGCAGCCAACTGCAGGAGGGGGGGGATACGCAGTATTTT	CASSQLQEGGDTQYF
TRBJ2-1	TRBD1	TRBV7-9	few	TGTGCCAGCAGCCATTCAGGGGACAGCCGCAATGAGCAGTTCTTC	CASSHSGDSRNEQFF
TRBJ2-1	-	TRBV11-2	many	TGTGCCAGCAGCTTAGGTAGGCTCATAAGGGCACAGTACAATGAGCAGTTCTTC	CASSLGRLIRAQYNEQFF
TRBJ2-1	-	TRBV14	many	TGTGCCAGCAGCCTCATATGGACCCGTCAGAATGAGCAGTTCTTC	CASSLIWTRQNEQFF
TRBJ2-7	TRBD2	TRBV28	few	TGTGCCAGCAGAGCAAGCGGGGTTGCCTACGAGCAGTACTTC	CASRASGVAYEQYF
TRBJ1-2	-	TRBV4-1	many	TGCGCCAGCAGCCATCTGGGGCGCGTTGATCATGGCTACACCTTC	CASSHLGRVDHGYTF
TRBJ1-5	-	TRBV10-3	many	TGTGCCATAACGGACGGACGCAATCAGCCCCAGCATTTT	CAITDGRNQPQHF
TRBJ2-2	TRBD1	TRBV7-9	many	TGTGCCAGCAGCTTCTCGACAGGGGACGGGGAGCTGTTTTTT	CASSFSTGDGELFF
TRBJ2-1	TRBD2	TRBV7-9	many	TGTGCCAGCAGCTCTATAGCGGGGGGAGATGAGCAGTTCTTC	CASSSIAGGDEQFF
TRBJ2-1	-	TRBV7-2	many	TGTGCCAGCACCCCGGGGCAGAACTACAATGAGCAGTTCTTC	CASTPGQNYNEQFF
TRBJ2-1	-	TRBV7-3	many	TGTGCCAGCAGCTCCGGGGGCCTCCACAATGAGCAGTTCTTC	CASSSGGLHNEQFF
TRBJ1-2	-	TRBV7-9	many	TGTGCCAGCAGCTTATATTGGGGACGGAGATATGGCTACACCTTC	CASSLYWGRRYGYTF
TRBJ1-2	TRBD1	TRBV7-9	-	TGTGCCAGCAGCTTAACTTCCGGGACAGGTTGGGGCTACACCTTC	CASSLTSGTGWGYTF
TRBJ2-5	TRBD1	TRBV7-9	many	TGTGCCAGCAGCTTAGCGGACAGGATGTGGGAGACCCAGTACTTC	CASSLADRMWETQYF
TRBJ2-3	-	TRBV15	few	TGTGCCACCAGCTCCTGGACTTTTACAGATACGCAGTATTTT	CATSSWTFTDTQYF
TRBJ1-6	-	TRBV7-3	many	TGTGCCAGCAGCCCGCAACCGAATTCACCCCTCCACTTT	CASSPQPNSPLHF
TRBJ2-3	TRBD2	TRBV30	few	TGTGCCTGGAGTGAAGGGGCGGGAGCCAATACGCAGTATTTT	CAWSEGAGANTQYF
TRBJ1-1	-	TRBV9	few	TGTGCCAGCAGCGTAGATACTATGAACACTGAAGCTTTCTTT	CASSVDTMNTEAFF
TRBJ2-7	-	TRBV30	few	TGTGCCTGGAAACAACCGGGGATTGTATACGAGCAGTACTTC	CAWKQPGIVYEQYF
TRBJ2-1	TRBD1	TRBV7-9	-	TGTGCCAGCAGCACCACGGGACAGGACCACAATGAGCAGTTCTTC	CASSTTGQDHNEQFF
TRBJ2-1	-	TRBV3-1	-	TGTGCCAGCAGCCTCACCCGACTAGTGGGGAGTAATGAGCAGTTCTTC	CASSLTRLVGSNEQFF
TRBJ2-3	-	TRBV6-5	many	TGTGCCAGCAGTTACTCGAGGACCGTTTGGCAAGTCGATACGCAGTATTTT	CASSYSRTVWQVDTQYF
TRBJ2-1	-	TRBV19	few	TGTGCCAGTAGTATAGATCGTCCGTACAATGAGCAGTTCTTC	CASSIDRPYNEQFF
TRBJ2-2	-	TRBV7-3	many	TGTGCCAGCAGCTTAGCGGACGCGAACACCGGGGAGCTGTTTTTT	CASSLADANTGELFF
TRBJ2-3	-	TRBV7-6	-	TGTGCCAGCAAGGGGGGCCCCGCAGATACGCAGTATTTT	CASKGGPADTQYF
TRBJ2-7	TRBD2	TRBV4-2	many	TGTGCCAGCAGCCAAGTTATGGCTAGCGGGAGAAGGTCCTACGAGCAGTACTTC	CASSQVMASGRRSYEQYF
TRBJ2-3	-	TRBV2	few	TGTGCCAGCAGTGAAGCTTTAAACGGAATCCTTAGCACAGATACGCAGTATTTT	CASSEALNGILSTDTQYF
TRBJ2-2	TRBD1	TRBV7-8	many	TGTGCCAGCAGCCCAGGACAGGGAAGTAGCACCGGGGAGCTGTTTTTT	CASSPGQGSSTGELFF
TRBJ2-5	-	TRBV6-1	many	TGTGCCAGTTCACTAGGCCTGAGGAACGGGGAAACCCAGTACTTC	CASSLGLRNGETQYF
TRBJ1-6	-	TRBV11-2	many	TGTGCCAGCAGCTCGGGAGTTAATTCACCCCTCCACTTT	CASSSGVNSPLHF
TRBJ1-2	-	TRBV7-6	many	TGTGCCAGCAGCTTAGGGGGGCCCAACTATGGCTACACCTTC	CASSLGGPNYGYTF
TRBJ2-1	TRBD2	TRBV24-1	many	TGTTCCGTGGGACTAGAGCGCAATGAGCAGTTCTTC	CSVGLERNEQFF
TRBJ2-5	-	TRBV6-6	-	TGTGTCATCCCAATGGGGGAACAAGAGACCCAGTACTTC	CVIPMGEQETQYF
TRBJ2-2	TRBD1	TRBV7-6	-	TGTGCCAGCAGCCCAACTGGGGACAGGGGTAGGAGGACCGGGGAGCTGTTTTTT	CASSPTGDRGRRTGELFF
TRBJ2-1	-	TRBV2	many	TGTGCCAGCACCCTACAGGCTTACAATGAGCAGTTCTTC	CASTLQAYNEQFF